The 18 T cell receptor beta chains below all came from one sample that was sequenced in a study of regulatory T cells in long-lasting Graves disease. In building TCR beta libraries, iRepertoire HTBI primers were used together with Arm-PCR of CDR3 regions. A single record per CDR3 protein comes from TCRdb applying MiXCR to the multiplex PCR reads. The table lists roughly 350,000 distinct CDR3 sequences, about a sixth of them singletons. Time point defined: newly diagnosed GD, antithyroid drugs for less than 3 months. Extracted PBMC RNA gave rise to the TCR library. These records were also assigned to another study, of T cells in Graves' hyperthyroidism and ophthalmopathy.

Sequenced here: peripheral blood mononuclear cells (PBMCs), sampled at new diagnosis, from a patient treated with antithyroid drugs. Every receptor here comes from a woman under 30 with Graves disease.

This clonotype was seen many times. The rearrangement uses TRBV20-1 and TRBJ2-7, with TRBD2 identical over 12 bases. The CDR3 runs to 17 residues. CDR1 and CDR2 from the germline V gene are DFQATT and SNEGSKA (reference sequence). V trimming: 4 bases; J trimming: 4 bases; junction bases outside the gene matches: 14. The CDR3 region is CSAIPTSGSRARYEQYF. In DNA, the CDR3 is TGCAGTGCTATACCGACTAGCGGGAGTCGGGCTAGGTACGAGCAGTACTTC.

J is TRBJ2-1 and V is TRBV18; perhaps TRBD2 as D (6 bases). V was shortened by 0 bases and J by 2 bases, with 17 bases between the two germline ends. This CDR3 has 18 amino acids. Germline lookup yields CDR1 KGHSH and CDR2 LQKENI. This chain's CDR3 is CASSPPVGTGRTYNEQFF. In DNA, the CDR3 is TGTGCCAGCTCACCACCGGTCGGTACGGGGAGGACCTACAATGAGCAGTTCTTC.

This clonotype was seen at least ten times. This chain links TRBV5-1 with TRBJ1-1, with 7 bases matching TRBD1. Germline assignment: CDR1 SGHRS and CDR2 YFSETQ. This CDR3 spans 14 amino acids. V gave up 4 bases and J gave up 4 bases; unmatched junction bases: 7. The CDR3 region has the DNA TGCGCCAGCAGCCCGACAGGGACGGGCACTGAAGCTTTCTTT. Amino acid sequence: CASSPTGTGTEAFF.

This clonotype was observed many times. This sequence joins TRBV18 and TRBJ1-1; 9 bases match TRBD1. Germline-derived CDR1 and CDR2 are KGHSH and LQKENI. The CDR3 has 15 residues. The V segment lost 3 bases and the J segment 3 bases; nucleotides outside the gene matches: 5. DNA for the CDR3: TGTGCCAGCTCACCTACGGGACAGGGCCACACTGAAGCTTTCTTT. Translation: CASSPTGQGHTEAFF.

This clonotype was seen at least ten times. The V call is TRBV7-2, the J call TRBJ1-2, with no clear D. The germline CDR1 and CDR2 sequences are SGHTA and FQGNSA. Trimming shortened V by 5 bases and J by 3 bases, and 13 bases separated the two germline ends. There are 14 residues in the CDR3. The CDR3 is CASSPSDGYYGYTF. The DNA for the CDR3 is TGTGCCAGCAGCCCCTCGGACGGATACTATGGCTACACCTTC. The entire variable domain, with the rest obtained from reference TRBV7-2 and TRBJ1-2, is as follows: GAGVSQSPSNKVTEKGKDVELRCDPISGHTALYWYRQSLGQGLEFLIYFQGNSAPDKSGLPSDRFSAERTGGSVSTLTIQRTQQEDSAVYLCASSPSDGYYGYTFGSGTRLTVV.

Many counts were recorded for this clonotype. The CDR3 region has the DNA TGTGCCAGCAGCTTAAAAGGCCCAGGGGCGGCAACTGAAGCTTTCTTT. Amino acid sequence: CASSLKGPGAATEAFF. This chain connects TRBV7-3 to TRBJ1-1; D is possibly TRBD1 (6 bases). Germline V CDR1 and CDR2: SGHTA, FQGTGA. The V gene lost 1 base and the J gene lost 5 bases, with 17 bases spanning the gap. The CDR3 runs to 16 residues.

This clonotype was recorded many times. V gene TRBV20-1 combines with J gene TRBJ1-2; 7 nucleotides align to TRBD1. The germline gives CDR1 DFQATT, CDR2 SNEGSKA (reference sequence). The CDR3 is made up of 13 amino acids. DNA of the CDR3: TGCACCCCGAGAGGGACAGTACAATATGGCTACACCTTC. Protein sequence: CTPRGTVQYGYTF.

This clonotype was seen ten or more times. The CDR3 spells CASSLAGVADQETQYF. CDR3 bases: TGCGCCAGCAGCTTGGCCGGGGTAGCGGACCAAGAGACCCAGTACTTC. The chain is built from TRBV5-1 and TRBJ2-5, with D possibly TRBD2 on 6 matching bases. V was clipped by 0 bases and J by 0 bases, with 12 bases between them. Germline CDR1 reads SGHRS; CDR2 reads YFSETQ. This CDR3 contains 16 residues.

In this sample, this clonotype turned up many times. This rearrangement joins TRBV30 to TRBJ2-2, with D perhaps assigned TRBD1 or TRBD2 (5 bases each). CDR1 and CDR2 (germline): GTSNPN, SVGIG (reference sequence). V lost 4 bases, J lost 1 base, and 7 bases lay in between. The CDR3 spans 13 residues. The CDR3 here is CAWTRGNTGELFF. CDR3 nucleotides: TGTGCCTGGACGAGGGGGAACACCGGGGAGCTGTTTTTT.

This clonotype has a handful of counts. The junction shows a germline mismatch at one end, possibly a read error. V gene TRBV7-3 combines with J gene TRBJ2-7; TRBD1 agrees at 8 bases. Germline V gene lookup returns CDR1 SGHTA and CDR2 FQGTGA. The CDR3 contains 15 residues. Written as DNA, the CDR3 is TGTGCCAGCAGCGAACAAACAGGGGGTTCCTACGGGCAGTACTTC. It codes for CASSEQTGGSYGQYF.

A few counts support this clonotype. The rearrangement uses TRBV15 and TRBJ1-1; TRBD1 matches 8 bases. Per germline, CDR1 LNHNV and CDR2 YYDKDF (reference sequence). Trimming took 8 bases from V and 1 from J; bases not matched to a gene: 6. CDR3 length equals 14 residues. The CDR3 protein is CATQLGTGNTEAFF. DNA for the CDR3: TGTGCCACCCAGCTAGGGACAGGGAACACTGAAGCTTTCTTT.

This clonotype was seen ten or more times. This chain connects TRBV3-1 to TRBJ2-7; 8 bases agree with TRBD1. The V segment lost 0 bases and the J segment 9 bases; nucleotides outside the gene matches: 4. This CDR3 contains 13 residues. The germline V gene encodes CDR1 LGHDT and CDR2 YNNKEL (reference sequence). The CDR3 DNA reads TGTGCCAGCAGCCAAGATGGGGGGACAGGGCAGTACTTC. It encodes CASSQDGGTGQYF.

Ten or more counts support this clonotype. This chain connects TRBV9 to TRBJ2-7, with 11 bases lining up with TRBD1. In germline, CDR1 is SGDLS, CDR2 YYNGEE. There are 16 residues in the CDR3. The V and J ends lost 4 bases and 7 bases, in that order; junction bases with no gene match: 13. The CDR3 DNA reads TGTGCCAGCAGCTTAAACCCGGACAGGGGGCTTTGGGAGCAGTACTTC. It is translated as CASSLNPDRGLWEQYF.

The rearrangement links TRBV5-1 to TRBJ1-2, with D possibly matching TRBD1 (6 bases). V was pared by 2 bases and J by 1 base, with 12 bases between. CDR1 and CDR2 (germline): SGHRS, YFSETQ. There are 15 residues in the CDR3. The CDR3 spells CASSLTTDSNYGYTF. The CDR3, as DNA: TGCGCCAGCAGCTTAACGACGGACAGTAACTATGGCTACACCTTC.

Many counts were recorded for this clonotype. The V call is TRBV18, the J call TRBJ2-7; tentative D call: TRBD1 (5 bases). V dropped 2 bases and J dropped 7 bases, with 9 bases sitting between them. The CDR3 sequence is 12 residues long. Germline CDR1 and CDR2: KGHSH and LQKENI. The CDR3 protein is CASSPGKGEQYF. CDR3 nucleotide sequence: TGTGCCAGCTCACCAGGGAAGGGGGAGCAGTACTTC.

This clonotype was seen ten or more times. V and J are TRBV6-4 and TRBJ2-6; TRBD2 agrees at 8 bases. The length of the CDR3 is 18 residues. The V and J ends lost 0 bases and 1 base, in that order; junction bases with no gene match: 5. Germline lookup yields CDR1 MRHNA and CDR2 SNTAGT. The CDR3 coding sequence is TGTGCCAGCAGTGACTCCGACGGGGGGGCGTCTGGGGCCAACGTCCTGACTTTC. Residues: CASSDSDGGASGANVLTF.

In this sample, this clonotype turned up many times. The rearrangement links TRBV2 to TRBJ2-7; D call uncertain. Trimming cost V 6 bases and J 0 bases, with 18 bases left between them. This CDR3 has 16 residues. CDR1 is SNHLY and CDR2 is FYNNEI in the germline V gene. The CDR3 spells CASRRSVRASSYEQYF. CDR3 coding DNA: TGTGCCAGCAGGAGGAGTGTTAGAGCCAGCTCCTACGAGCAGTACTTC.

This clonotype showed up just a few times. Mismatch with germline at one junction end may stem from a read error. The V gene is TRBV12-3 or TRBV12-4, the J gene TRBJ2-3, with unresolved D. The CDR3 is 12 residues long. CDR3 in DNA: TGTGCCAGCAGGTTAGAGACAGATACGCAGTATTTT. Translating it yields CASRLETDTQYF.